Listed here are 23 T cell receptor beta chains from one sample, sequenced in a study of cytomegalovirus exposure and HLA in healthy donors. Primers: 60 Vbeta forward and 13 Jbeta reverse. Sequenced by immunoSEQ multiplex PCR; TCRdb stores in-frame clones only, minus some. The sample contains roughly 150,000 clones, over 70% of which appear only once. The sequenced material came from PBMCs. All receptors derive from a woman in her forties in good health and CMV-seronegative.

As DNA, the CDR3 is TGTGCCAGCAGCTTATCCCAGGGGGCCGGAAACACCATATATTTT. It encodes CASSLSQGAGNTIYF. V and J are TRBV7-2 and TRBJ1-3, with TRBD1 matching over 8 bases. This CDR3 is 15 amino acids long. Germline assignment: CDR1 SGHTA and CDR2 FQGNSA. The ends lost 2 bases at V and 4 bases at J; junction bases unmatched: 4.

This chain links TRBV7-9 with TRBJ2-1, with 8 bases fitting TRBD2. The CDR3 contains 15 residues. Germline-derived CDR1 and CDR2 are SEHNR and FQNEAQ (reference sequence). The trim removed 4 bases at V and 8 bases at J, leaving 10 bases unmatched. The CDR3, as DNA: TGTGCCAGCAGCTCGATAGCGGGAATCGCTGATGAGCAGTTCTTC. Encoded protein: CASSSIAGIADEQFF.

The CDR3 DNA is TGTGCCAGTAGTATAGTAATAGGACAGGGGAACACTGAAGCTTTCTTT. It yields the protein CASSIVIGQGNTEAFF. This sequence joins TRBV19 and TRBJ1-1, with TRBD1 identical over 8 bases. Trimming at V came to 1 base and at J to 1 base, leaving 5 bases not matched to a gene. Germline V gene lookup returns CDR1 LNHDA and CDR2 SQIVND (reference sequence). This CDR3 is 16 amino acids long.

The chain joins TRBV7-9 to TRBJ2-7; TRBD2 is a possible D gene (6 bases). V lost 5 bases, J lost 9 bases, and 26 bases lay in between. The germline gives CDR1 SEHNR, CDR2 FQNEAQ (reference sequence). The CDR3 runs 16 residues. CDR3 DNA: TGTGCCAGCAGCCCTGGGACGGGGGACTCCGCCTTTCGGCAGTACTTC. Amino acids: CASSPGTGDSAFRQYF.

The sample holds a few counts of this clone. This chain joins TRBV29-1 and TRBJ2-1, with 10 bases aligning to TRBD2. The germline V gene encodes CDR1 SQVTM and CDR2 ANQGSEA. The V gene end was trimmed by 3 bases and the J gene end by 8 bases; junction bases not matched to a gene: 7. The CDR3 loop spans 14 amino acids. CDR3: CSVDTSGGAYEQFF. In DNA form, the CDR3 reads TGCAGCGTTGATACGAGCGGGGGGGCCTATGAGCAGTTCTTC.

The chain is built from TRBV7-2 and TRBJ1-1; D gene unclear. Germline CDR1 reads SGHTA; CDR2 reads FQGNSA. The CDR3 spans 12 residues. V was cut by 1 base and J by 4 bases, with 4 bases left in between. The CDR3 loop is CASSLVRTEAFF. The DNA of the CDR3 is TGTGCCAGCAGCTTAGTTCGCACTGAAGCTTTCTTT.

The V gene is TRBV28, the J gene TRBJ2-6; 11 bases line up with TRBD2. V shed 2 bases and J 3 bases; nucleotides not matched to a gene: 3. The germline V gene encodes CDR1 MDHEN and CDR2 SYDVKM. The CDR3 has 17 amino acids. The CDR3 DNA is TGTGCCAGCAGTTTACTAGCGGGAGGATATGGGGCCAACGTCCTGACTTTC. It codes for CASSLLAGGYGANVLTF.

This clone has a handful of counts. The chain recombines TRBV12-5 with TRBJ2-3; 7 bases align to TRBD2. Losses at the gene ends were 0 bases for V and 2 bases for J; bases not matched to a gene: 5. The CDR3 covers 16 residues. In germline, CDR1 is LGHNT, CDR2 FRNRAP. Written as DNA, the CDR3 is TGTGCTAGTGGTTTGGTACGGCTAGCGGTCACAGATACGCAGTATTTT. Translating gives CASGLVRLAVTDTQYF.

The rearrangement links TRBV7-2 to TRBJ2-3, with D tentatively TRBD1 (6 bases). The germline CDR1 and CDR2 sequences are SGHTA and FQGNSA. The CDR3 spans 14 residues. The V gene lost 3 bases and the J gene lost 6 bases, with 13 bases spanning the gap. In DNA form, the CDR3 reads TGTGCCAGCAGCTTCCAGGGGATGACGGATACGCAGTATTTT. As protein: CASSFQGMTDTQYF.

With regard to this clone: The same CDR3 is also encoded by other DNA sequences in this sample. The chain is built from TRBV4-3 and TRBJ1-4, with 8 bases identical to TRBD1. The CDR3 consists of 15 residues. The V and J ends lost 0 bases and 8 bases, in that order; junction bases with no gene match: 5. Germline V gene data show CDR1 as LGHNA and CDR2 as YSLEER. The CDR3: CASSQDGTGREKLFF. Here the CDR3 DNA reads TGCGCCAGCAGCCAAGATGGGACAGGCCGCGAAAAACTGTTTTTT.

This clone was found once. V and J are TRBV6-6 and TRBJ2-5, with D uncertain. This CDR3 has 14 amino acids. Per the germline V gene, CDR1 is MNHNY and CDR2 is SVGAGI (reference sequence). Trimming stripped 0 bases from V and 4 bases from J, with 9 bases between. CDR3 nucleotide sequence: TGTGCCAGCAGTTACTCGAGTGTTTCAGAGACCCAGTACTTC. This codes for CASSYSSVSETQYF.

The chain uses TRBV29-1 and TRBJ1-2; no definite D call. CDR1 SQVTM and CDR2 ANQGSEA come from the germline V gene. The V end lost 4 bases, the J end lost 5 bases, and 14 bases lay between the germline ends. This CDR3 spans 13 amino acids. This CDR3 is CSVATDGVYGYTF. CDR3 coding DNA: TGCAGCGTTGCAACGGACGGGGTTTATGGCTACACCTTC.

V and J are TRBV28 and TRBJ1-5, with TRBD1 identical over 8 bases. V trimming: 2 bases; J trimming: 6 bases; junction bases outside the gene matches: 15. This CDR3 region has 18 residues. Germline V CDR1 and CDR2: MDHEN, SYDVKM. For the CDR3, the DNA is TGTGCCAGCAGTTTAGTGCCGGACCGCAGGGGGCGCGTTCAGCCCCAGCATTTT. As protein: CASSLVPDRRGRVQPQHF.

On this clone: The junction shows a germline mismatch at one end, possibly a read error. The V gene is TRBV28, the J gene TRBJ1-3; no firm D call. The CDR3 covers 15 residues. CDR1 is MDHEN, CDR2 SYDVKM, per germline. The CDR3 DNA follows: TGTACCAGCAGTTCCCCCGAAATGAGGGCAAACACCATATATTTT. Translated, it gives CTSSSPEMRANTIYF.

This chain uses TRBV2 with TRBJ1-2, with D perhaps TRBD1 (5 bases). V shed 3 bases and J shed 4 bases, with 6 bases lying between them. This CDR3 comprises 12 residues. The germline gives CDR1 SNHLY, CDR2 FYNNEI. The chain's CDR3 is CASSDRVYGYTF. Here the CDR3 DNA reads TGTGCCAGCAGTGACAGGGTCTATGGCTACACCTTC.

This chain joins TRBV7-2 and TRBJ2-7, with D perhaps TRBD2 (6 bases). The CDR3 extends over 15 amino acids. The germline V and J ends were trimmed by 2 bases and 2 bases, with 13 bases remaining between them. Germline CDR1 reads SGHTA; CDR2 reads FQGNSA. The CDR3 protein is CASSLNGGAAYEQYF. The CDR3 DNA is TGTGCCAGCAGCTTAAATGGCGGGGCTGCCTACGAGCAGTACTTC. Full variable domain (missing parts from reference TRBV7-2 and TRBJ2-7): GAGVSQSPSNKVTEKGKDVELRCDPISGHTALYWYRQSLGQGLEFLIYFQGNSAPDKSGLPSDRFSAERTGGSVSTLTIQRTQQEDSAVYLCASSLNGGAAYEQYFGPGTRLTVT.

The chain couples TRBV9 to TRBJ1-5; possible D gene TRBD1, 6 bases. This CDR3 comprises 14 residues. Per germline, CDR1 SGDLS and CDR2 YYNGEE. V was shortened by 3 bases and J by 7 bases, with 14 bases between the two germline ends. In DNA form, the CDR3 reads TGTGCCAGCAGCGACAGGGATTATGGGCAGCCCCAGCATTTT. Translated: CASSDRDYGQPQHF. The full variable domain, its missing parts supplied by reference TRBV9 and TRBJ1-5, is DSGVTQTPKHLITATGQRVTLRCSPRSGDLSVYWYQQSLDQGLQFLIQYYNGEERAKGNILERFSAQQFPDLHSELNLSSLELGDSALYFCASSDRDYGQPQHFGDGTRLSIL.

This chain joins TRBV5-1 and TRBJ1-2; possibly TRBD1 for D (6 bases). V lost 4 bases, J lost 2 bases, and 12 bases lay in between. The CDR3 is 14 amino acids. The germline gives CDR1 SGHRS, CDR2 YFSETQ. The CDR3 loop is CASSEQRGNYGYTF. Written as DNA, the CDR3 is TGCGCCAGCAGCGAACAGAGGGGGAACTATGGCTACACCTTC.

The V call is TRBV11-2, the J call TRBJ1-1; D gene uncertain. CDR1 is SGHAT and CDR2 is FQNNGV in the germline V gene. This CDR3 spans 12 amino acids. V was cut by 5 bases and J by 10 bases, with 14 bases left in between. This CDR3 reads CASSPIVLRAFF. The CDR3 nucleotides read TGTGCCAGCAGCCCTATAGTCCTGAGAGCTTTCTTT.

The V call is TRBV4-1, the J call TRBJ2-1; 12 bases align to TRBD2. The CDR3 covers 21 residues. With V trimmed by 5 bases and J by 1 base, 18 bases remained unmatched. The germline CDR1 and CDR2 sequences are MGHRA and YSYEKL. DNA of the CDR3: TGCGCCAGCAGCGGAGATCTTATGGGGCCTAGCGGGAGGGCTTCCTACAATGAGCAGTTCTTC. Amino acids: CASSGDLMGPSGRASYNEQFF.

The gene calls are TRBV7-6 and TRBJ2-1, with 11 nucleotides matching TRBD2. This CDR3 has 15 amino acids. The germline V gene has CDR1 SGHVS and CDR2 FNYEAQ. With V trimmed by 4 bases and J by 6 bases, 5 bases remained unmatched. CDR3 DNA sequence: TGTGCCAGCAGCTCAGAACTAGCGGGGGTCAATGAGCAGTTCTTC. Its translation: CASSSELAGVNEQFF.

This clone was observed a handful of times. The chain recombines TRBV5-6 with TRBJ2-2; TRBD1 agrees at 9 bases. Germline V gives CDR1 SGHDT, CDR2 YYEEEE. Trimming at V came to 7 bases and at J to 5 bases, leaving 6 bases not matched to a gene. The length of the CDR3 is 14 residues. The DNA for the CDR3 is TGTGCCAGCTTCAGACAGGGGGTAACCGGGGAGCTGTTTTTT. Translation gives CASFRQGVTGELFF.

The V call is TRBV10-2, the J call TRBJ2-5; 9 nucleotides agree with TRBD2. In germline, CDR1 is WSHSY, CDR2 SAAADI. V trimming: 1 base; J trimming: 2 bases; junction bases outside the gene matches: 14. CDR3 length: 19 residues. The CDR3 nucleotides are TGCGCCAGCAGTGAGTTGGTTAAGTGGGCTAGCGGGACACAAGAGACCCAGTACTTC. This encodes CASSELVKWASGTQETQYF.